Each of the 5 T cell receptor beta chains below was sequenced from the same sample in a study of blood T cell repertoires in COVID-19. Some clones are missing from TCRdb's copy, which holds only in-frame ones; the method was immunoSEQ multiplex PCR. This sample has around 330,000 clones, with about 88% found just once. What was sequenced was PBMCs or T cells enriched from blood (not recorded which). The receptor source for this set is a woman aged 40-49 years who had recovered from COVID-19.

The chain is built from TRBV7-8 and TRBJ1-1, with 12 bases fitting TRBD1. This CDR3 comprises 14 residues. Germline trimming cut 5 bases from V and 8 bases from J; bases unmatched to any gene: 6. The germline CDR1 and CDR2 sequences are SGHVS and FQNEAQ. CDR3 in DNA: TGTGCCAGCAGCCATGGGACAGGGGGCTTGGAAGCTTTCTTT. Its protein is CASSHGTGGLEAFF.

This clone was observed a single time. The chain couples TRBV12-3 or TRBV12-4 to TRBJ1-5; D possibly corresponds to TRBD1 (5 bases). The CDR3 covers 13 residues. Deletions cut 3 bases from V and 6 bases from J, with 9 bases between. The CDR3 reads CASSFGGSQPQHF. The CDR3 DNA reads TGTGCCAGCAGTTTTGGGGGGAGTCAGCCCCAGCATTTT.

In this sample, this clone turned up once. The chain joins TRBV25-1 to TRBJ1-4; 9 nucleotides agree with TRBD1. Unmatched junction bases numbered 3, after V lost 8 bases and J lost 5 bases. This CDR3 spans 13 amino acids. Germline V gene sequence: CDR1 MGHDK, CDR2 SYGVNS. The CDR3 DNA follows: TGTGCCAGCTCCGGACAGGGGAATGAAAAACTGTTTTTT. Protein: CASSGQGNEKLFF. The variable domain in full, with the rest retrieved from reference TRBV25-1 and TRBJ1-4, is EADIYQTPRYLVIGTGKKITLECSQTMGHDKMYWYQQDPGMELHLIHYSYGVNSTEKGDLSSESTVSRIRTEHFPLTLESARPSHTSQYLCASSGQGNEKLFFGSGTQLSVL.

The chain links TRBV12-3 or TRBV12-4 to TRBJ2-1; D not certain. V lost 7 bases and J 3 bases, leaving 4 bases between the germline ends. CDR3 length equals 11 residues. For the CDR3, the DNA is TGTGCCAGCACCGTCTACAATGAGCAGTTCTTC. It specifies CASTVYNEQFF.

The table lists this clone with a count of one. This sequence joins TRBV19 and TRBJ2-5; D possibly corresponds to TRBD2 (6 bases). The germline V gene has CDR1 LNHDA and CDR2 SQIVND (reference sequence). The CDR3 length is 16 residues. V lost 0 bases and J 2 bases, leaving 13 bases between the germline ends. The CDR3 spells CASSIEVLAAQETQYF. In DNA, the CDR3 is TGTGCCAGTAGTATAGAGGTACTAGCTGCACAAGAGACCCAGTACTTC.